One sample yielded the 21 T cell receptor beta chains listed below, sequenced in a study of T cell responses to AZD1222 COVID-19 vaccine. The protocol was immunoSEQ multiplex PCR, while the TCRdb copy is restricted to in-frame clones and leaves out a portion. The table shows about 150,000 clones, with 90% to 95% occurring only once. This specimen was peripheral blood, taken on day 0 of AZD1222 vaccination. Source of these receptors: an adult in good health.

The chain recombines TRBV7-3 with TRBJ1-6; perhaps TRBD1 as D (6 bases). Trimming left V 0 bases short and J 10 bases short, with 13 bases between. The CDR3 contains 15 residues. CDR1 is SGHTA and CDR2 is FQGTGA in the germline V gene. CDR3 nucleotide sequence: TGTGCCAGCAGCTTAACCCCGGGGGGGGCGTCACCCCTCCACTTT. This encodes CASSLTPGGASPLHF.

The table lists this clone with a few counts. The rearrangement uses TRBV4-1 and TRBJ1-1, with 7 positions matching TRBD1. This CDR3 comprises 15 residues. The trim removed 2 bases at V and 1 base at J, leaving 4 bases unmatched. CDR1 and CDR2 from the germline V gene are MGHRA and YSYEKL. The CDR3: CASSQPDRANTEAFF. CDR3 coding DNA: TGCGCCAGCAGCCAACCAGACAGGGCGAACACTGAAGCTTTCTTT.

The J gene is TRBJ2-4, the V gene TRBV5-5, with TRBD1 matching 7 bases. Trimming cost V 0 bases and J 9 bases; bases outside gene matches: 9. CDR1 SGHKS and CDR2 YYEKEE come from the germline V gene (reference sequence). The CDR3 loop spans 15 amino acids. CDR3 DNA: TGTGCCAGCAGCTTGGCGGCAGGGGGTATTGGCATTCAGTACTTC. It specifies CASSLAAGGIGIQYF.

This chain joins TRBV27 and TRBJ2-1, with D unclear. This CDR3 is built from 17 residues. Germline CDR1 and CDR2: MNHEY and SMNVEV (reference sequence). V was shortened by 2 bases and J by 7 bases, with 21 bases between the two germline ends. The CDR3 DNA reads TGTGCCAGCAGTTTAACTCAACGACAAGCCCGTCTGAATGAGCAGTTCTTC. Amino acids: CASSLTQRQARLNEQFF.

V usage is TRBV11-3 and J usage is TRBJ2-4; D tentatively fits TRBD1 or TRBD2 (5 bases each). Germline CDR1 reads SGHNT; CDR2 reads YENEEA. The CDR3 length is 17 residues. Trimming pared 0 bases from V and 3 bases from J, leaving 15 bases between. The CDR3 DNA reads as TGTGCCAGCAGCTTAGAACAGGCAGGAGGCCTCAAAAACATTCAGTACTTC. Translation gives CASSLEQAGGLKNIQYF.

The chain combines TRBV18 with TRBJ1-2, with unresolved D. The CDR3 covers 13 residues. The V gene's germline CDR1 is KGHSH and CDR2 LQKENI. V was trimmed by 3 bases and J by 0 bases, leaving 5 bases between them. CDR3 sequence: CASSPGANYGYTF. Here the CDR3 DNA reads TGTGCCAGCTCACCCGGCGCTAACTATGGCTACACCTTC.

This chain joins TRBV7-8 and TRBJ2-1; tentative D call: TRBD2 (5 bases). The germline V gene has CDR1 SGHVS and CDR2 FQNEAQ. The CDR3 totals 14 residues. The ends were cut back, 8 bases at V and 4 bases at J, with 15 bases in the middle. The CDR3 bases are TGTGCCAGCGTCCGGGGAGAACTGTACAATGAGCAGTTCTTC. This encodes CASVRGELYNEQFF.

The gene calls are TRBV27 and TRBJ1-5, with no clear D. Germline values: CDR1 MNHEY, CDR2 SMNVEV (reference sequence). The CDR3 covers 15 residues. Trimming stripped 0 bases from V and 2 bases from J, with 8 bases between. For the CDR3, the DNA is TGTGCCAGCAGTTTATCTGGTTGGGGCAATCAGCCCCAGCATTTT. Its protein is CASSLSGWGNQPQHF.

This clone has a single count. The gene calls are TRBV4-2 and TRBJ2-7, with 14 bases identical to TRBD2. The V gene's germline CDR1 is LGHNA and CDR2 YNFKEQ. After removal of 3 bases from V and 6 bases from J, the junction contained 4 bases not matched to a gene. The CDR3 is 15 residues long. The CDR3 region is CASSHGLAGGGEQYF. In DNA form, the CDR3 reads TGTGCCAGCAGCCACGGACTAGCGGGGGGCGGCGAGCAGTACTTC.

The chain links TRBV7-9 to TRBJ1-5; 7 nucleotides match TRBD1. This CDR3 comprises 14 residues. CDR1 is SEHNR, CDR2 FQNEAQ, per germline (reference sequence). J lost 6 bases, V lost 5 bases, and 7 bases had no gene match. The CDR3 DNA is TGTGCCAGCAGCCATAAGGGGGCGGGTCAGCCCCAGCATTTT. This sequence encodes CASSHKGAGQPQHF.

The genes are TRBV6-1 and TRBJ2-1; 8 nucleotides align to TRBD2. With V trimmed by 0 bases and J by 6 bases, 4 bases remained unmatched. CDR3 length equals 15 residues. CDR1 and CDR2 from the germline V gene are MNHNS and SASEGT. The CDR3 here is CASSEAAGGRNEQFF. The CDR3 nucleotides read TGTGCCAGCAGTGAAGCGGCGGGGGGCCGCAATGAGCAGTTCTTC.

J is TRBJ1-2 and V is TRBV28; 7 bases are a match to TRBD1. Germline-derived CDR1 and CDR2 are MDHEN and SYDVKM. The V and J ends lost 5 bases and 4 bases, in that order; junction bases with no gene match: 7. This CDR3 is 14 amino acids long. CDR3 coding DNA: TGTGCCAGCAGTCTCGCGGACAGGAGCTATGGCTACACCTTC. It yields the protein CASSLADRSYGYTF.

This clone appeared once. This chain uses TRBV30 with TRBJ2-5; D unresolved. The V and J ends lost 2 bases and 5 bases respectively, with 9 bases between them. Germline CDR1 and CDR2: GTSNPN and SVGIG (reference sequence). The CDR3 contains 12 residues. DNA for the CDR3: TGTGCCTGGAGTCGAGGTAGTGAGACCCAGTACTTC. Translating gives CAWSRGSETQYF.

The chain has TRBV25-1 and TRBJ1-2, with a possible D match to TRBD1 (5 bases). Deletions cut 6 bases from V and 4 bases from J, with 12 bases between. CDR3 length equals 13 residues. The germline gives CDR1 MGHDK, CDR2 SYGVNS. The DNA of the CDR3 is TGTGCCAGCAGGGGCCGACAGTTCTATGGCTACACCTTC. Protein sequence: CASRGRQFYGYTF.

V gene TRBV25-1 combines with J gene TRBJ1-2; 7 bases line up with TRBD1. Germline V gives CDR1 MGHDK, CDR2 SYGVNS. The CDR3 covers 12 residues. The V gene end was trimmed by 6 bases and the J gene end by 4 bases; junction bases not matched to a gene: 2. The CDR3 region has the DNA TGTGCCAGCAGCCGGGACAGCTATGGCTACACCTTC. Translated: CASSRDSYGYTF.

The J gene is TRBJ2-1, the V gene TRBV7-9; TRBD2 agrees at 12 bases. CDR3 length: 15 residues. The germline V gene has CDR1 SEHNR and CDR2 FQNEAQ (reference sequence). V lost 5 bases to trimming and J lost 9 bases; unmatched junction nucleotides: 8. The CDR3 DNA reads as TGTGCCAGCAGCGCAACTAGCGGGGGGCCACGTGAGCAGTTCTTC. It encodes CASSATSGGPREQFF.

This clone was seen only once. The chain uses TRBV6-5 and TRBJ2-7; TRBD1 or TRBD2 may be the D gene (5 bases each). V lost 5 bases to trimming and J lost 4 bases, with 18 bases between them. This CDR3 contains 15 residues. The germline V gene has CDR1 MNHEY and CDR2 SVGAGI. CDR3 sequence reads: CASSPGTDGGYEQYF. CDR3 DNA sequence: TGTGCCAGCAGTCCGGGGACGGACGGCGGGTACGAGCAGTACTTC.

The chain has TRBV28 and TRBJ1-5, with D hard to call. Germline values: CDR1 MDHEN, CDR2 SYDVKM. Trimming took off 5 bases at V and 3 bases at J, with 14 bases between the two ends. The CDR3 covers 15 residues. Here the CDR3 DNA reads TGTGCCAGCAGTGGTGAGGGCGGGTACAATCAGCCCCAGCATTTT. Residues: CASSGEGGYNQPQHF.

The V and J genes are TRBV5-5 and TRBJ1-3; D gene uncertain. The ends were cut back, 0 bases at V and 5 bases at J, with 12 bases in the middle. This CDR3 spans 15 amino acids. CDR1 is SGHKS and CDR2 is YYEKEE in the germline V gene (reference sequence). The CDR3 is CASSLAVGYRNTIYF. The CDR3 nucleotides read TGTGCCAGCAGCTTGGCCGTAGGGTATCGAAACACCATATATTTT. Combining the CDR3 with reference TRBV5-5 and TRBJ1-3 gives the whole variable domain DAGVTQSPTHLIKTRGQQVTLRCSPISGHKSVSWYQQVLGQGPQFIFQYYEKEERGRGNFPDRFSARQFPNYSSELNVNALLLGDSALYLCASSLAVGYRNTIYFGEGSWLTVV.

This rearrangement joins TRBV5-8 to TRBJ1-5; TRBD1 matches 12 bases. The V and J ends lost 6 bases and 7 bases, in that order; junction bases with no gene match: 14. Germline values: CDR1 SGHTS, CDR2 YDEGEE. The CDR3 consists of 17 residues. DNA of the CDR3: TGTGCCAGCACCCGGCTTTGGGACAGGGGGCAAAGACAGCCCCAGCATTTT. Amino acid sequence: CASTRLWDRGQRQPQHF.

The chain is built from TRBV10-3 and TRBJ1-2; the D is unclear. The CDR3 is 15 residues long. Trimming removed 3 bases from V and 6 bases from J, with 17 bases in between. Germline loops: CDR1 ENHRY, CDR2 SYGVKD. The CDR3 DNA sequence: TGTGCCATCAGTGACCGCCTCGGTGGGGTGGATGGCTACACCTTC. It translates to CAISDRLGGVDGYTF.